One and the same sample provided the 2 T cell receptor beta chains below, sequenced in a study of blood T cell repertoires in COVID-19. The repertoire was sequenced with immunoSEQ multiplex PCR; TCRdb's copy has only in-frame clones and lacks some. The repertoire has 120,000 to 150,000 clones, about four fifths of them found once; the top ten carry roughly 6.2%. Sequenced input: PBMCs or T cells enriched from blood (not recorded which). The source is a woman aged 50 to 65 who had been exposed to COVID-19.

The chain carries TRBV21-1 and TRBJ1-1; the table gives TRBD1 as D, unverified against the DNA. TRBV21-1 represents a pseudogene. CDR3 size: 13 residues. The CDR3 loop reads CASMRGRNTEAFF. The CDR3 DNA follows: TGTGCCAGCATGAGGGGGCGGAACACTGAAGCTTTCTTT.

CDR3 bases: TGTGCCAGCGGAGACGGACTAGCCTACGAGCAGTACTTC. Amino acid sequence: CASGDGLAYEQYF. The chain carries TRBV5-4 and TRBJ2-7, with 7 bases matching TRBD2. The J segment lost 2 bases and the V segment lost 7 bases, leaving 6 bases of the junction unmatched. Per germline, CDR1 SGHNT and CDR2 YYREEE (reference sequence). The CDR3 runs 13 residues. The complete variable domain, with remaining parts taken from reference TRBV5-4 and TRBJ2-7, reads ETGVTQSPTHLIKTRGQQVTLRCSSQSGHNTVSWYQQALGQGPQFIFQYYREEENGRGNFPPRFSGLQFPNYSSELNVNALELDDSALYLCASGDGLAYEQYFGPGTRLTVT.